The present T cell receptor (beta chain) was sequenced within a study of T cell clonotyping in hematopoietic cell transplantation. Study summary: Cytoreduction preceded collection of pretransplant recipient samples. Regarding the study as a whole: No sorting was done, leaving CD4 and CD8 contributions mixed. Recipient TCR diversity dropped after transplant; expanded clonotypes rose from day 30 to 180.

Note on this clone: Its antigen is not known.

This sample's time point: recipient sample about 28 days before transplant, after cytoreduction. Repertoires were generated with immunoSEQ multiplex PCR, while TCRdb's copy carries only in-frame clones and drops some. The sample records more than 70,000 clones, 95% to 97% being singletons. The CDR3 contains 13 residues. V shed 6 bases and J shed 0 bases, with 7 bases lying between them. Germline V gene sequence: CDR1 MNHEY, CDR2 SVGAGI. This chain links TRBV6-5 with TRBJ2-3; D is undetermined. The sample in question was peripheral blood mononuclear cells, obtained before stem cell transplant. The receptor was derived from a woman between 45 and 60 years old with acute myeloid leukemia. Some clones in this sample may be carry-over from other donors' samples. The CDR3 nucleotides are TGTGCCAGCAGATTTCGGAGCACAGATACGCAGTATTTT. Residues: CASRFRSTDTQYF.